What follows describes a single T cell receptor (beta chain). Measured with immunoSEQ multiplex PCR; TCRdb has only the in-frame clones, and not every one. The sample holds 200,000 to 250,000 clones, about 85% seen once. The sample comes from a study of blood T cell repertoires in COVID-19. The ends lost 3 bases at V and 3 bases at J; junction bases unmatched: 12. The CDR3 has 18 amino acids. This TCR was recovered from a man aged 25-45 years with active or convalescent COVID-19. The sequenced material came from peripheral blood. This chain uses TRBV5-3 with TRBJ2-1, with TRBD1 matching over 10 bases. TRBV5-3 is an open reading frame whose function is uncertain. CDR3: CARSYRDRGYLFYNEQFF. CDR3 sequence (DNA): TGTGCCAGAAGCTACCGGGACAGGGGATATTTGTTCTACAATGAGCAGTTCTTC.